This TCR beta chain came from a study of neoadjuvant anti-PD-1 for oral cavity cancer. Study overall: Patients without progression received a fourth nivolumab dose around day 43, then surgical resection on days 50-56. General study findings and limits: Expansion of preexisting intratumoral clones was suggested to aid response. With three patients per group, TCR findings need larger cohorts.

Germline V lookup: CDR1 SGHAT, CDR2 FQDESV (reference sequence). The CDR3 spans 14 residues. V dropped 5 bases and J dropped 7; count of bases not matched to a gene: 7. Only in-frame clones appear in the TCRdb table, and some are missing; sequencing was by immunoSEQ multiplex PCR. The table includes over 8,500 clones, roughly 70% detected once. This clone was counted only a few times. Its matching antigen is unknown. The gene calls are TRBV11-1 and TRBJ2-4; 8 positions match TRBD1. The receptor was isolated from a person aged 40-85 years with oral cavity squamous cell carcinoma. The starting material was tumor tissue, obtained before nivolumab (anti-PD-1) treatment. CDR3 DNA sequence: TGTGCCAGCAGCCGCGGACAGGGAATTAACATTCAGTACTTC. Protein: CASSRGQGINIQYF.